This entry is about one TCR beta chain. The clone's antigen remains unknown. Base quality data are lacking; no much larger clone is found one base away. The sample comes from a study of cytotoxic CD8 clonotypes in ibrutinib-treated CLL (dated by TCRdb to the early 2020s). Context from the whole study: The cohort had 11 relapsed/refractory and roughly 14 treatment-naive patients; roughly 17 were IGHV unmutated. Partial responses were observed in 24 patients and complete responses in 2; after a median follow-up of around 64 months, remission was maintained in around 14 patients and progression was observed in around twelve. Response samples were taken after a median of roughly 12 months on treatment, ranging from roughly 6 to 36 months. On average, each sample had about 250,000 productive templates and almost 95,000 productive rearrangements. Longitudinal samples were obtainable from about 30% of the roughly 86 participants in the trial. Cryopreserved peripheral blood mononuclear cells were obtained before treatment, at response, and at either sustained remission or disease progression. Every sample from remission and from progressive disease was obtained while the patients were still on ibrutinib. The study at large found these results: Sampling times were not matched between sustained-remission and progressing patients, and lymph node repertoires were not studied. At baseline, clonality was higher than in age-matched healthy donors and showed a strong correlation with circulating CD8+ T-cell counts. At ibrutinib response clonality went up, during sustained remission it held steady, and at progression it dropped back toward baseline. Public clonotypes were found to be uncommon and were observed to contract or remain stable during treatment; the increase in clonality was shown to reflect expansion of private clonotypes at ibrutinib response.

According to the study, the label for this sample's time point signals: roughly 2 years on ibrutinib. For TCR beta library preparation, roughly 2 micrograms of genomic DNA were extracted from the cryopreserved PBMCs. Longitudinal blood samples from CLL patients on ibrutinib monotherapy were analyzed using high-throughput TCR beta sequencing. The patients were enrolled in a single-center, open-label phase 2 trial of ibrutinib monotherapy. A MiSeq instrument was used for deep resolution sequencing, which targeted depths ranging from 1 in 1 million up to 1 in 200,000 T cells, with coverage averaging 10x for each clonotype. TCR beta libraries were generated with the immunoSEQ hsTCRB Kit. Processing in the source paper ran as follows. Data were analyzed with ImmunoSEQ Data Assistant and ImmunoSEQ Analyzer, with V, D and J genes assigned per IMGT definitions. Clonality, which ranges from 0 to 1, was calculated by subtracting the normalized Shannon entropy of productive rearrangement frequencies from one. Only overrepresented clonotypes making up at least 0.05% of the repertoire of each patient were included in the public clonotype analysis. Some twelve repertoires from age-matched healthy donors, obtained from immuneACCESS, served as clonality controls. Held by TCRdb, this immuneACCESS table contains in-frame sequences only and omits some clones. Under half of the omission traces to an unresolved V gene where checked; the cause of the rest is unknown. V and J calls and clone size are given by that table; D and trimming were obtained from the DNA. Across this sample there are 100,000 or so clones, with approximately 58% seen only once. The ten largest make up approximately 35% of the sample.

Per the germline V gene, SNHLY is the CDR1 and FYNNEI is the CDR2. The CDR3 sequence holds 13 residues, the cysteine and phenylalanine included. Here the CDR3 DNA is all that survives: 39 bases in frame from base 1. V and J are trimmed by 9 bases and 3 bases, and the gene matches miss 5 bases of the junction. This specimen consisted of PBMCs, obtained after 24 months of ibrutinib treatment. Here the chain combines TRBV2 and TRBJ2-7, with 10 middle bases fitting TRBD1. The clonotype originates from a human donor with chronic lymphocytic leukemia. CDR3 region: CARARTGGYEQYF. The nucleotides read TGTGCCAGGGCTAGGACAGGGGGCTACGAGCAGTACTTC.